These 26 T cell receptor beta chains came from one sample sequenced in a study of shared clonotypes between healthy human individuals (TCRdb year 2020). Library preparation was by the immunoSEQ multiplex PCR assay. TCRdb stores this immuneACCESS table with in-frame sequences only. Part of the clones is absent; in the studies checked, under half of the shortfall reflects unresolved V genes, and no reason is known for the rest. Within this sample are about 1 million clones, with approximately 72% of them counted one time only. The ten largest make up about 1.5% of the sample. Sequencing was carried out using memory CD4+ T cells sorted from blood. The cell subset or site label, read with the paper, signifies: CD45RA-negative fraction. The receptors shown here come from a man aged 18 to 29 in good health.

This clone was seen many times. This chain links TRBV19 with TRBJ1-2, with 11 nucleotides matching TRBD1. Per germline, CDR1 LNHDA and CDR2 SQIVND (reference sequence). There are 15 residues in the CDR3. The trim removed 8 bases at V and 6 bases at J, leaving 11 bases unmatched. CDR3 loop: CASYRTGGQLDGYTF. The CDR3 DNA reads TGTGCCAGTTATAGGACAGGGGGCCAGCTCGATGGCTACACCTTC.

This rearrangement joins TRBV10-3 to TRBJ1-1; no definite D call. The germline V gene encodes CDR1 ENHRY and CDR2 SYGVKD. This CDR3 spans 12 amino acids. The ends were cut back, 9 bases at V and 5 bases at J, with 13 bases in the middle. The DNA of the CDR3 is TGTGCCATACGTGAGGGCTGGACTGAAGCTTTCTTT. Translation: CAIREGWTEAFF.

The chain joins TRBV11-1 to TRBJ2-3; D unclear. This CDR3 is 14 amino acids long. V was shortened by 1 base and J by 2 bases, with 7 bases between the two germline ends. Germline V gene lookup returns CDR1 SGHAT and CDR2 FQDESV (reference sequence). The CDR3 DNA reads TGTGCCAGCAGCTTAGGCAGCCACACAGATACGCAGTATTTT. It is translated as CASSLGSHTDTQYF.

The V call is TRBV4-1, the J call TRBJ1-5, with TRBD1 matching 8 bases. CDR1 is MGHRA, CDR2 YSYEKL, per germline. The CDR3 is 16 residues long. V was clipped by 6 bases and J by 0 bases; unmatched bases: 7. The CDR3: CASSLTGGDSNQPQHF. CDR3 sequence (DNA): TGCGCCAGCAGTTTAACAGGGGGAGATAGCAATCAGCCCCAGCATTTT.

Worth noting for this clone: The same CDR3 arises from other DNA sequences in this sample as well. V and J are TRBV7-9 and TRBJ2-3; D might be TRBD1 or TRBD2, each matching 5 bases. V lost 3 bases and J 2 bases, leaving 12 bases between the germline ends. This CDR3 region has 15 residues. CDR1 SEHNR and CDR2 FQNEAQ come from the germline V gene (reference sequence). The CDR3 coding sequence is TGTGCCAGCAGCTTGGGGACGCGCGACACAGATACGCAGTATTTT. Protein sequence: CASSLGTRDTDTQYF.

The chain carries TRBV10-1 and TRBJ1-3; D remains unclear. The CDR3 loop spans 16 amino acids. V lost 6 bases and J lost 0, with 15 bases in between. Germline V gene lookup returns CDR1 WNHNN and CDR2 SYGVQD (reference sequence). CDR3 loop: CASRDGLIPSGNTIYF. Here the CDR3 DNA reads TGCGCCAGCAGAGATGGACTCATCCCCTCTGGAAACACCATATATTTT.

J is TRBJ2-2 and V is TRBV27; 7 bases fit TRBD1. This CDR3 region has 15 residues. CDR1 and CDR2 from the germline V gene are MNHEY and SMNVEV (reference sequence). Losses at the gene ends were 7 bases for V and 1 base for J; bases not matched to a gene: 6. CDR3 residues: CASTRGQWNTGELFF. The DNA for the CDR3 is TGTGCCAGCACCCGGGGACAGTGGAACACCGGGGAGCTGTTTTTT.

This sequence joins TRBV11-2 and TRBJ2-5; 8 bases are shared with TRBD2. The V segment lost 1 base and the J segment 1 base; nucleotides outside the gene matches: 5. The V gene's germline CDR1 is SGHAT and CDR2 FQNNGV. The CDR3 is 16 residues long. The CDR3 DNA reads as TGTGCCAGCAGCTTAGGGTCAGCGGGAGTCCAAGAGACCCAGTACTTC. This gives the protein CASSLGSAGVQETQYF.

This chain uses TRBV2 with TRBJ1-2, with 9 bases fitting TRBD1. From germline, CDR1 is SNHLY and CDR2 FYNNEI. The V and J ends lost 6 bases and 8 bases, in that order; junction bases with no gene match: 10. The CDR3 contains 14 residues. CDR3 DNA: TGTGCCAGCAGAATACAACAGGGGGCGCGGGGCTACACCTTC. Its protein is CASRIQQGARGYTF.

Comments on this clone: Within the sample, other DNA sequences also encode this same CDR3. The chain carries TRBV19 and TRBJ2-1, with 9 bases lining up with TRBD2. CDR3 size: 16 residues. J lost 2 bases, V lost 3 bases, and 5 bases had no gene match. Germline CDR1 is LNHDA and CDR2 is SQIVND (reference sequence). CDR3 sequence: CASSIATSGTYNEQFF. DNA for the CDR3: TGTGCCAGTAGTATTGCGACTAGCGGAACCTACAATGAGCAGTTCTTC.

J is TRBJ2-7 and V is TRBV7-2; 11 nucleotides align to TRBD2. CDR3 length: 17 amino acids. Unmatched junction bases numbered 9, after V lost 5 bases and J lost 0 bases. Germline V lookup: CDR1 SGHTA, CDR2 FQGNSA. The CDR3 reads CASSPGTSGLLSYEQYF. The CDR3 DNA reads TGTGCCAGCAGCCCCGGGACTAGCGGCCTCCTCTCCTACGAGCAGTACTTC.

In this sample, this clone turned up a few times. The chain employs TRBV11-2 and TRBJ2-1, with 8 bases fitting TRBD2. After removal of 2 bases from V and 6 bases from J, the junction contained 6 bases not matched to a gene. CDR3 length equals 15 residues. Germline loops: CDR1 SGHAT, CDR2 FQNNGV. The CDR3 DNA reads as TGTGCCAGCAGCTTAATCGGGGGGGGCATCAATGAGCAGTTCTTC. Protein product: CASSLIGGGINEQFF.

This clone was counted only a few times. This chain connects TRBV9 to TRBJ1-2; 7 bases map to TRBD1. There are 14 residues in the CDR3. The germline gives CDR1 SGDLS, CDR2 YYNGEE. J was trimmed by 2 bases and V by 0 bases; bases with no gene match: 1. The CDR3 loop is CASSVEGQNYGYTF. In DNA, the CDR3 is TGTGCCAGCAGCGTAGAGGGACAGAACTATGGCTACACCTTC.

The chain links TRBV6-1 to TRBJ2-3; weak D call: TRBD1 (5 bases). Germline V gene data show CDR1 as MNHNS and CDR2 as SASEGT. The germline V and J ends were trimmed by 4 bases and 2 bases, with 13 bases remaining between them. There are 15 residues in the CDR3. CDR3 amino acids: CASSVSLTDTDTQYF. CDR3 bases: TGTGCCAGCAGTGTATCTTTGACAGACACAGATACGCAGTATTTT.

As to this clone: One junction end disagrees with the germline gene, perhaps due to a read error. This chain links TRBV5-5 with TRBJ1-1, with a tentative D call TRBD1 (6 bases). In germline, CDR1 is SGHKS, CDR2 YYEKEE (reference sequence). The CDR3 has 14 amino acids. CDR3 sequence: CASSLARGDTEAFF. CDR3 nucleotides: TGTGCCAGCAGCTTGGCCCGGGGGGACACGGAAGCTTTCTTT.

For this clone: A read error may account for a junction end that differs from germline. The genes are TRBV7-2 and TRBJ2-5; 8 bases align to TRBD1. With the DNA end fitting TRBJ2-7 better, the J assignment may be wrong. Germline CDR1 SGHTA, CDR2 FQGNSA. The CDR3 covers 15 residues. The CDR3 sequence: CASSQAETGAYEQYF. CDR3 in DNA: TGCGCCAGCAGCCAAGCTGAGACAGGGGCCTACGAGCAGTACTTC.

The J gene is TRBJ1-5, the V gene TRBV6-5; TRBD1 matches at 9 bases. The CDR3 runs to 16 residues. CDR1 is MNHEY, CDR2 SVGAGI, per germline. Trimming removed 0 bases from V and 7 bases from J; junction bases left unmatched: 7. The chain's CDR3 is CASSYSGTGFGQPQHF. The CDR3 bases are TGTGCCAGCAGTTACTCCGGGACAGGGTTCGGGCAGCCCCAGCATTTT.

This chain joins TRBV4-1 and TRBJ2-7; the D gene is possibly TRBD1 (6 bases). Germline V gene sequence: CDR1 MGHRA, CDR2 YSYEKL. This CDR3 has 15 amino acids. V lost 1 base and J lost 1, with 11 bases in between. The CDR3 here is CASSQGTEYSYEQYF. The CDR3 nucleotides read TGCGCCAGCAGCCAAGGGACAGAATATTCCTACGAGCAGTACTTC.

This chain joins TRBV7-2 and TRBJ2-1, with D possibly being TRBD1 (5 bases). The CDR3 is 12 residues long. Germline assignment: CDR1 SGHTA and CDR2 FQGNSA. V was pared by 5 bases and J by 10 bases, with 12 bases between. CDR3 nucleotides: TGTGCCAGCAGCCCAGGGTTTGGCGAGCAGTTCTTC. It encodes CASSPGFGEQFF.

Only a few counts were recorded for this clone. J is TRBJ2-3 and V is TRBV28; D gene unclear. The CDR3 has 16 amino acids. Germline V CDR1 and CDR2: MDHEN, SYDVKM. V dropped 5 bases and J dropped 1 base, with 16 bases sitting between them. The CDR3 nucleotides read TGTGCCAGCAGTCCCATTTTCGAGCGAGGCACAGATACGCAGTATTTT. Its protein is CASSPIFERGTDTQYF.

The gene calls are TRBV7-2 and TRBJ2-7; TRBD2 agrees at 13 bases. This CDR3 has 15 residues. Germline-derived CDR1 and CDR2 are SGHTA and FQGNSA. The V and J ends lost 6 bases and 6 bases, in that order; junction bases with no gene match: 8. The CDR3 DNA is TGTGCCAGCAGGGAAGGGACTAGCGGGAACCGCGAGCAGTACTTC. Translation: CASREGTSGNREQYF.

The chain uses TRBV5-1 and TRBJ2-1; D may match TRBD1 or TRBD2 (6 bases each). Germline CDR1 reads SGHRS; CDR2 reads YFSETQ. V dropped 2 bases and J dropped 4 bases, with 16 bases sitting between them. The CDR3 is 16 residues long. The CDR3 region is CASSFTSQGRYNEQFF. CDR3 DNA sequence: TGCGCCAGCAGCTTCACGTCCCAGGGGAGGTACAATGAGCAGTTCTTC.

This chain's CDR3 is CASSLGTGNTEAFF. Here the CDR3 DNA reads TGTGCCAGCAGCTTGGGGACAGGGAATACTGAAGCTTTCTTT. This chain links TRBV5-5 with TRBJ1-1; 8 bases are shared with TRBD1. CDR1 and CDR2 from the germline V gene are SGHKS and YYEKEE (reference sequence). The CDR3 is 14 amino acids. With V trimmed by 0 bases and J by 5 bases, 3 bases remained unmatched. The variable domain in full, with the rest retrieved from reference TRBV5-5 and TRBJ1-1, is DAGVTQSPTHLIKTRGQQVTLRCSPISGHKSVSWYQQVLGQGPQFIFQYYEKEERGRGNFPDRFSARQFPNYSSELNVNALLLGDSALYLCASSLGTGNTEAFFGQGTRLTVV.

This clone occurred a few times. The chain has TRBV2 and TRBJ2-7; D remains ambiguous. Germline loops: CDR1 SNHLY, CDR2 FYNNEI. The germline V and J ends were trimmed by 6 bases and 2 bases, with 11 bases remaining between them. The CDR3 sequence is 13 residues long. The CDR3 sequence is CASRVDSTYEQYF. CDR3 sequence (DNA): TGTGCCAGCAGGGTCGACTCGACCTACGAGCAGTACTTC.

The chain uses TRBV7-2 and TRBJ1-4; TRBD1 matches at 10 bases. The CDR3 has 15 residues. The germline CDR1 and CDR2 sequences are SGHTA and FQGNSA. Trimming took 4 bases from V and 5 from J; bases not matched to a gene: 4. CDR3 sequence (DNA): TGTGCCAGCAGCTCCAGGACAGGGGGGAATGAAAAACTGTTTTTT. Its protein product is CASSSRTGGNEKLFF. Drawing the rest from reference TRBV7-2 and TRBJ1-4, the complete variable domain is GAGVSQSPSNKVTEKGKDVELRCDPISGHTALYWYRQSLGQGLEFLIYFQGNSAPDKSGLPSDRFSAERTGGSVSTLTIQRTQQEDSAVYLCASSSRTGGNEKLFFGSGTQLSVL.

This clone is a singleton in its sample. This rearrangement joins TRBV2 to TRBJ1-1, with TRBD1 as a possible D gene (5 bases). V lost 6 bases and J lost 4, with 18 bases in between. Germline CDR1 is SNHLY and CDR2 is FYNNEI. The CDR3 runs to 15 residues. CDR3 bases: TGTGCCAGCAGCTTCCTGTGGGGGGAGGTCACTGAAGCTTTCTTT. This gives the protein CASSFLWGEVTEAFF.